The T cell receptor beta chain under discussion was sequenced for a study of blood T cells in healthy people across ages. The CDR3 contains 16 residues. Trimming left V 5 bases short and J 4 bases short, with 20 bases between. Germline loops: CDR1 SGHTA, CDR2 FQGTGA. Next came a second PCR, run for about 6 to 11 cycles, which used a sample-barcoded 5' primer along with a J-beta primer mix. TCRdb independently ran MiXCR on the 5' RACE reads; one entry per CDR3 protein. The sample carries 2 million or so distinct CDR3 sequences, roughly 50% recorded once. Every donor gave about 9 milliliters of peripheral blood.

This TCR was sampled from a woman aged 40-49 years in good health. Material for sequencing was blood. J is TRBJ1-1 and V is TRBV7-3; TRBD1 might be the D (5 bases). The CDR3 bases are TGTGCCAGCAGCCCGAACCCCGGGGCGCCGGGCACTGAAGCTTTCTTT. Its protein product is CASSPNPGAPGTEAFF.